This T cell receptor beta chain came from a study of radiotherapy plus CTLA-4 blockade in lung cancer. Study in general: Under 20% of enrolled patients responded objectively, and approximately 34% had disease control. Study results and caveats: In blood, TCR clones derived from the tumor expanded after radiotherapy plus ipilimumab. Reported findings show early blood T cell clone dynamics, with interferon-beta, best predicted response.

In chemo-refractory metastatic non-small-cell lung cancer, patients got ipilimumab CTLA-4 blockade together with focal radiation. Worth noting for this clone: Its antigen is still unknown.

Clones were sequenced by immunoSEQ multiplex PCR, and TCRdb holds only the in-frame ones, with some missing. The sample records 70,000 to 90,000 clones, around 78% being singletons. Source: peripheral blood, taken from a patient treated with radiotherapy plus ipilimumab. The source is a human donor with non-small cell lung cancer whose response to radiotherapy plus ipilimumab could not be evaluated. Some clones in this sample may be carry-over from other donors' samples.

CDR3 sequence: CASSYSRQNNPTEAFF. DNA of the CDR3: TGTGCCAGCAGTTACTCGCGACAGAATAATCCCACTGAAGCTTTCTTT. V is TRBV6-5 and J is TRBJ1-1; tentatively, D is TRBD1 (5 bases). CDR1 is MNHEY, CDR2 SVGAGI, per germline. CDR3 size: 16 residues. Trimming took off 0 bases at V and 4 bases at J, with 15 bases between the two ends.